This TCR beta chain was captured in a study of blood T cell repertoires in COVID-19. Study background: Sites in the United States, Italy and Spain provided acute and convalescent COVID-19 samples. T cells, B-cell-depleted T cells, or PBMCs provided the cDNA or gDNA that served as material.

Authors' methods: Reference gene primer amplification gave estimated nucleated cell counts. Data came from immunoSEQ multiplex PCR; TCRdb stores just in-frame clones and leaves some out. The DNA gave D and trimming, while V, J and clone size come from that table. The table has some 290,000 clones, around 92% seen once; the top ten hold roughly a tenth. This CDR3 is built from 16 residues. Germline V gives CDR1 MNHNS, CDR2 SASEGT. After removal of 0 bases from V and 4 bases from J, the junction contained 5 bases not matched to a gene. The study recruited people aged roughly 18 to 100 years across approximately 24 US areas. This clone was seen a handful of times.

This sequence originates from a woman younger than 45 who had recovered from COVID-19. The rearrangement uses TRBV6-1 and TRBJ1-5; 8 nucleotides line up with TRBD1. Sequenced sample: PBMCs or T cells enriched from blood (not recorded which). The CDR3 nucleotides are TGTGCCAGCAGTGAAGCCTACAGGGGGGGGAATCAGCCCCAGCATTTT. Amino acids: CASSEAYRGGNQPQHF.